This T cell receptor (beta chain) emerged from a study of blood T cell repertoires in COVID-19. The wider study: T cells, B-cell-depleted T cells, or PBMCs supplied cDNA or gDNA.

In the original analysis: Nucleated cell number was recorded as an estimate derived from reference gene primer amplification. Only in-frame clones appear in the TCRdb table, and some are missing; sequencing was by immunoSEQ multiplex PCR. That table gives V, J and clone size, and the DNA gave D and trimming. The sample contains around 120,000 clones, roughly nine tenths of which appear only once. While infection was still active, Seattle patients were enrolled and then followed longitudinally. Germline trimming cut 0 bases from V and 6 bases from J; bases unmatched to any gene: 4. Germline V gene sequence: CDR1 KGHDR, CDR2 SFDVKD. This CDR3 contains 15 residues.

This sequence originates from a man in his fifties or sixties with COVID-19, enrolled during active disease. The J gene is TRBJ1-2, the V gene TRBV24-1, with 9 bases that match TRBD1. Input material: peripheral blood. CDR3 DNA sequence: TGTGCCACCAGTGATTTGAACAGGGGGCGCGATGGCTACACCTTC. Amino acid sequence: CATSDLNRGRDGYTF.